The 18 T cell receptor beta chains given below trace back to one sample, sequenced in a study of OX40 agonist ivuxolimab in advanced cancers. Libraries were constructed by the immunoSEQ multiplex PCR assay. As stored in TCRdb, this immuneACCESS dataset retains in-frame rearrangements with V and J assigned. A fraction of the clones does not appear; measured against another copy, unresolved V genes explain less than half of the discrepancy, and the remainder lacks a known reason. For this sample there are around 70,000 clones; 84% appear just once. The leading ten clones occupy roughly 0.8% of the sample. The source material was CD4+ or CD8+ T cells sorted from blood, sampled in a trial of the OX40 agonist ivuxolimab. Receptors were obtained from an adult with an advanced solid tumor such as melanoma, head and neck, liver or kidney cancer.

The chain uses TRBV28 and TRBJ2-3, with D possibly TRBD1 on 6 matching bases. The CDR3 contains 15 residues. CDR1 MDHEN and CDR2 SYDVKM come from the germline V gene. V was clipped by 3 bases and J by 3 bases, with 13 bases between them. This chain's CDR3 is CASSLVAGETDTQYF. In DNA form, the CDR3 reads TGTGCCAGCAGTTTGGTGGCAGGGGAAACAGATACGCAGTATTTT.

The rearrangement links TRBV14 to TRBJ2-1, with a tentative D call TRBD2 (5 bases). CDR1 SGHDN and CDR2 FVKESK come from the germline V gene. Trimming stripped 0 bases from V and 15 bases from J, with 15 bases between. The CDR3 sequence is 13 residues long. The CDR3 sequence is CASSQDYGRERFF. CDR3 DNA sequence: TGTGCCAGCAGCCAAGACTACGGACGGGAACGGTTCTTC.

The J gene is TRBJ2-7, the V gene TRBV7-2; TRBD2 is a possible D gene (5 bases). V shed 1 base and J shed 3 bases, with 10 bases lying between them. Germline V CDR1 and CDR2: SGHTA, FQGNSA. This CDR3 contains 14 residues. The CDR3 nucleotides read TGTGCCAGCAGCTTAGTAGTGGGAGTCTACGAGCAGTACTTC. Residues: CASSLVVGVYEQYF.

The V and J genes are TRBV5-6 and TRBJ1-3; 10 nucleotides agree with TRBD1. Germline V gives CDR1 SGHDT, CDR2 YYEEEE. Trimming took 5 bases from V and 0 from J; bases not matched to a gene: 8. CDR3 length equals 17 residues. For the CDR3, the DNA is TGTGCCAGCAGTAGGGACAGGGGCCACCTCTCTGGAAACACCATATATTTT. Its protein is CASSRDRGHLSGNTIYF. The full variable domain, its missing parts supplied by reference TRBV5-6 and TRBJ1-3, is DAGVTQSPTHLIKTRGQQVTLRCSPKSGHDTVSWYQQALGQGPQFIFQYYEEEERQRGNFPDRFSGHQFPNYSSELNVNALLLGDSALYLCASSRDRGHLSGNTIYFGEGSWLTVV.

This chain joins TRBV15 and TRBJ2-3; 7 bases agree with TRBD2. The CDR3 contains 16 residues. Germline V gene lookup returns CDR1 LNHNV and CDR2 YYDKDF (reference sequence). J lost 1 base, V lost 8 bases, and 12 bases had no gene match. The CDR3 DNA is TGTGCCACCCAGGGAGGGTTTGGTTTCGGCACAGATACGCAGTATTTT. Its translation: CATQGGFGFGTDTQYF.

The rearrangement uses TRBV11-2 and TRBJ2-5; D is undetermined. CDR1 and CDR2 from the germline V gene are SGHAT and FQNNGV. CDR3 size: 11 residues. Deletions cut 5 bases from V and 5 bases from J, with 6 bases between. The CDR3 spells CASSLWETQYF. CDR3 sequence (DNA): TGTGCCAGCAGCCTCTGGGAGACCCAGTACTTC.

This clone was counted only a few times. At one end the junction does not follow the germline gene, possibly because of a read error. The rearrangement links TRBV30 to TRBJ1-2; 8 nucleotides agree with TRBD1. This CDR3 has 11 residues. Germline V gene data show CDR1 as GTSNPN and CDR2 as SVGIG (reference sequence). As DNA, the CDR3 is TGTGCCTGGAGTGTAGGACAGGGAGGCCTCTTC. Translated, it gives CAWSVGQGGLF.

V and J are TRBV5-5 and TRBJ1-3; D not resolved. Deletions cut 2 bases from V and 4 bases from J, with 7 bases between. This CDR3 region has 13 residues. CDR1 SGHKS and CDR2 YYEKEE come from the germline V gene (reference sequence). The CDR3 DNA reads TGTGCCAGCAGCTTCATCCCGGGAAACACCATATATTTT. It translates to CASSFIPGNTIYF.

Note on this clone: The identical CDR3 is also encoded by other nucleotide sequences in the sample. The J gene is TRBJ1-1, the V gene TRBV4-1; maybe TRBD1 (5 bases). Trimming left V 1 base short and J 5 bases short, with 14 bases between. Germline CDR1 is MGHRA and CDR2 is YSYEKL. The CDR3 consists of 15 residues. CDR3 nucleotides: TGCGCCAGCAGCCAAGCCTACCGGGGCAGGACTGAAGCTTTCTTT. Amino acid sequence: CASSQAYRGRTEAFF.

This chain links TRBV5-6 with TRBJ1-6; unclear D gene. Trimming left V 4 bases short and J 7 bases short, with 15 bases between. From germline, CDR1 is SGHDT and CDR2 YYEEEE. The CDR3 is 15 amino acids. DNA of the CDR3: TGTGCCAGCAGCCCCCGACTGTACCAAAATTCACCCCTCCACTTT. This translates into CASSPRLYQNSPLHF.

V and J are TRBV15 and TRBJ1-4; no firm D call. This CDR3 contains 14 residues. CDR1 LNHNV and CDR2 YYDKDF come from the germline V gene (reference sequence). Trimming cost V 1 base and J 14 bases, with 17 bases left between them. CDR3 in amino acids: CATSRVGKPSRLFF. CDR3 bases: TGTGCCACCAGCAGAGTGGGCAAGCCCTCTAGGCTGTTTTTT. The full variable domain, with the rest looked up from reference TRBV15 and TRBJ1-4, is DAMVIQNPRYQVTQFGKPVTLSCSQTLNHNVMYWYQQKSSQAPKLLFHYYDKDFNNEADTPDNFQSRRPNTSFCFLDIRSPGLGDTAMYLCATSRVGKPSRLFFGSGTQLSVL.

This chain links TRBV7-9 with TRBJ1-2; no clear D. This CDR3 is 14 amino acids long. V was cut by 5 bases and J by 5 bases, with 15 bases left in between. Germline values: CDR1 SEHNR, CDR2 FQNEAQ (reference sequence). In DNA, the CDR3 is TGTGCCAGCAGCCCCCCGGAGGGTACTTATGGCTACACCTTC. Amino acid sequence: CASSPPEGTYGYTF.

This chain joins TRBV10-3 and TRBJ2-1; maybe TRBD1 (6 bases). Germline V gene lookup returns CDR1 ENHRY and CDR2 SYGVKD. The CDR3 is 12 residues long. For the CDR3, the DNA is TGTTGGATGCAGGGGATGGACAATGAGCAGTTCTTC. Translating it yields CWMQGMDNEQFF.

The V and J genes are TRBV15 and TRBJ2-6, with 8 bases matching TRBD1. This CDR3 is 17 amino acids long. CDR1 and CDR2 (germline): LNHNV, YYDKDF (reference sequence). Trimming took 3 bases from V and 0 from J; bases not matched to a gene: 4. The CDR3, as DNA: TGTGCCACCAGCAGGCAGACAGGGGCCTCTGGGGCCAACGTCCTGACTTTC. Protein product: CATSRQTGASGANVLTF.

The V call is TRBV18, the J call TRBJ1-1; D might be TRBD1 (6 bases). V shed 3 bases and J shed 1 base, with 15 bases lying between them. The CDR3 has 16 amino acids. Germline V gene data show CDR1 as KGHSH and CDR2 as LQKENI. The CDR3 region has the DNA TGTGCCAGCTCACCCGGGGTGGGGGCGGAGAACACTGAAGCTTTCTTT. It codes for CASSPGVGAENTEAFF.

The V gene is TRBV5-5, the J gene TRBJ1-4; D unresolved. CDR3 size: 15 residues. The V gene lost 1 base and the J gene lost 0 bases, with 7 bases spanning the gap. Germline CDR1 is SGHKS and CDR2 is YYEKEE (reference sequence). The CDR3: CASSLLGSTNEKLFF. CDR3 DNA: TGTGCCAGCAGCTTGTTGGGGTCAACTAATGAAAAACTGTTTTTT.

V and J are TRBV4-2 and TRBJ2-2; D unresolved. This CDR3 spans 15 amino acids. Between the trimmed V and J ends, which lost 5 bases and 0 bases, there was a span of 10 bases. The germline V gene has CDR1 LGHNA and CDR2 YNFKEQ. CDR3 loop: CASSSTSANTGELFF. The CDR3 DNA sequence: TGTGCCAGCAGCTCTACATCTGCGAACACCGGGGAGCTGTTTTTT.

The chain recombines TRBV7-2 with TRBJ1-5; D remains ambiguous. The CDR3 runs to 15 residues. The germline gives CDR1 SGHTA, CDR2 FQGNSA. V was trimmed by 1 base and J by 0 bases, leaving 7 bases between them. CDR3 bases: TGTGCCAGCAGCTTAGTTGGTGATAGCAATCAGCCCCAGCATTTT. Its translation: CASSLVGDSNQPQHF.